The 31 T cell receptor beta chains below were found in one sample sequenced in a study of shared clonotypes between healthy human individuals. Method: immunoSEQ multiplex PCR; TCRdb's copy keeps in-frame clones and lacks some. In the table there are approximately 1.4 million clones, approximately 98% of which are singletons. Sequencing was carried out using naive CD4+ T cells sorted from blood. Regarding subset: CD45RA+ positively selected. These receptors all come from a man aged 30 to 45 in good health.

J is TRBJ2-1 and V is TRBV11-2; D unclear. Germline-derived CDR1 and CDR2 are SGHAT and FQNNGV. CDR3 length: 11 residues. V lost 5 bases to trimming and J lost 5 bases, with 4 bases between them. In DNA form, the CDR3 reads TGTGCCAGCAGCCCCAACAATGAGCAGTTCTTC. It yields the protein CASSPNNEQFF.

Regarding this clone: This sample also contains other DNA sequences that code for the same CDR3. V gene TRBV9 combines with J gene TRBJ2-7, with 7 bases lining up with TRBD2. The CDR3 totals 14 residues. Germline trimming cut 1 base from V and 0 bases from J; bases unmatched to any gene: 1. The germline V gene has CDR1 SGDLS and CDR2 YYNGEE. The CDR3 is CASSVSGNSYEQYF. The CDR3 DNA reads as TGTGCCAGCAGCGTAAGCGGGAACTCCTACGAGCAGTACTTC.

J is TRBJ2-5 and V is TRBV9, with no clear D. V was trimmed by 2 bases and J by 1 base, leaving 9 bases between them. CDR3 size: 14 residues. The V gene's germline CDR1 is SGDLS and CDR2 YYNGEE. The CDR3 DNA reads TGTGCCAGCAGCGTTGACATAGCCCAAGAGACCCAGTACTTC. Its translation: CASSVDIAQETQYF.

The chain couples TRBV12-5 to TRBJ2-2, with D perhaps matching TRBD2 (6 bases). V was shortened by 11 bases and J by 0 bases, with 16 bases between the two germline ends. Germline V gene data show CDR1 as LGHNT and CDR2 as FRNRAP. The CDR3 length is 15 residues. The CDR3 coding sequence is TGTGCTTCGCGGCGGGGCGACACGAACACCGGGGAGCTGTTTTTT. It codes for CASRRGDTNTGELFF.

The V call is TRBV2, the J call TRBJ2-4; D gene unclear. The CDR3 is made up of 17 amino acids. Trimming shortened V by 6 bases and J by 0 bases, and 18 bases separated the two germline ends. CDR1 is SNHLY and CDR2 is FYNNEI in the germline V gene. CDR3 DNA sequence: TGTGCCAGCAGCCGGATGAGGCCCTCCTTAGCCAAAAACATTCAGTACTTC. This sequence encodes CASSRMRPSLAKNIQYF. Full variable domain (rest looked up from reference TRBV2 and TRBJ2-4): EPEVTQTPSHQVTQMGQEVILRCVPISNHLYFYWYRQILGQKVEFLVSFYNNEISEKSEIFDDQFSVERPDGSNFTLKIRSTKLEDSAMYFCASSRMRPSLAKNIQYFGAGTRLSVL.

The V call is TRBV5-1, the J call TRBJ2-3; 11 bases align to TRBD1. CDR1 is SGHRS and CDR2 is YFSETQ in the germline V gene. Losses at the gene ends were 2 bases for V and 5 bases for J; bases not matched to a gene: 4. This CDR3 comprises 15 residues. The CDR3 DNA reads TGCGCCAGCAGCTTTGGACAGGGGGCGGAAGATACGCAGTATTTT. Protein sequence: CASSFGQGAEDTQYF.

Regarding this clone: The sample contains more than one DNA sequence encoding this CDR3. The J gene is TRBJ2-5, the V gene TRBV5-1, with D uncertain. Germline CDR1 and CDR2: SGHRS and YFSETQ. The V gene lost 5 bases and the J gene lost 1 base, with 3 bases spanning the gap. The CDR3 is 11 amino acids. DNA of the CDR3: TGCGCCAGCAGGGCCCAAGAGACCCAGTACTTC. It is translated as CASRAQETQYF.

This rearrangement joins TRBV28 to TRBJ1-2, with 9 bases lining up with TRBD1. CDR3 size: 17 residues. The germline CDR1 and CDR2 sequences are MDHEN and SYDVKM. V shed 7 bases and J 5 bases; nucleotides not matched to a gene: 17. Here the CDR3 DNA reads TGTGCCAGCATGGTGAATGGGGCTGGACAGGGGTTGTATGGCTACACCTTC. Encoded protein: CASMVNGAGQGLYGYTF.

This chain joins TRBV7-9 and TRBJ2-5; D possibly corresponds to TRBD1 (7 bases). The CDR3 runs to 15 residues. CDR1 and CDR2 (germline): SEHNR, FQNEAQ (reference sequence). The V end was cut by 5 bases, the J end by 9 bases, with 22 bases between. The CDR3 DNA reads as TGTGCCAGCAGCCTCAATCCCCAGGGGGGAGCGGCCCAGTACTTC. This translates into CASSLNPQGGAAQYF.

The genes are TRBV7-8 and TRBJ2-1; unclear D gene. CDR1 is SGHVS and CDR2 is FQNEAQ in the germline V gene. The V gene lost 3 bases and the J gene lost 12 bases, with 9 bases spanning the gap. CDR3 size: 11 residues. The CDR3 bases are TGTGCCAGCAGCTTGACGAGAGGGCAGTTCTTC. Protein sequence: CASSLTRGQFF.

The V call is TRBV6-1, the J call TRBJ1-5; TRBD1 agrees at 7 bases. The CDR3 spans 13 residues. The J segment lost 3 bases and the V segment lost 8 bases, leaving 4 bases of the junction unmatched. Germline V gives CDR1 MNHNS, CDR2 SASEGT. The CDR3 loop is CASSTGNNQPQHF. The CDR3, as DNA: TGTGCCAGCTCGACAGGGAACAATCAGCCCCAGCATTTT.

This sequence joins TRBV25-1 and TRBJ2-5; TRBD2 agrees at 7 bases. The CDR3 totals 16 residues. Trimming took 6 bases from V and 3 from J; bases not matched to a gene: 13. The V gene's germline CDR1 is MGHDK and CDR2 SYGVNS. In nucleotides, the CDR3 is TGTGCCAGCAGAAGCCGGGGGAGGGGCACGAAAGAGACCCAGTACTTC. This translates into CASRSRGRGTKETQYF.

In the case of this clone: The same CDR3 also results from other DNA sequences found in this sample. The rearrangement links TRBV5-1 to TRBJ2-6; TRBD1 is a possible D gene (5 bases). This CDR3 contains 17 residues. Germline lookup yields CDR1 SGHRS and CDR2 YFSETQ. Between the trimmed V and J ends, which lost 4 bases and 3 bases, there was a span of 17 bases. The CDR3 loop is CASSPQVGAGGANVLTF. DNA of the CDR3: TGCGCCAGCAGCCCGCAGGTAGGGGCAGGTGGGGCCAACGTCCTGACTTTC.

This chain joins TRBV6-5 and TRBJ1-5, with D tentatively TRBD1 (5 bases). V was shortened by 10 bases and J by 0 bases, with 10 bases between the two germline ends. The V gene's germline CDR1 is MNHEY and CDR2 SVGAGI. This CDR3 region has 13 residues. This CDR3 is CATGGDSNQPQHF. CDR3 DNA sequence: TGTGCCACGGGGGGGGATAGCAATCAGCCCCAGCATTTT.

The gene calls are TRBV15 and TRBJ2-2; TRBD1 is a possible D gene (6 bases). This CDR3 contains 16 residues. Germline V gene data show CDR1 as LNHNV and CDR2 as YYDKDF (reference sequence). V was cut by 0 bases and J by 4 bases, with 12 bases left in between. In DNA form, the CDR3 reads TGTGCCACCAGCAGAGATACAGGGCGTTTCACCGGGGAGCTGTTTTTT. Translation gives CATSRDTGRFTGELFF.

The chain uses TRBV27 and TRBJ2-1, with TRBD2 identical over 11 bases. The CDR3 covers 15 residues. Per the germline V gene, CDR1 is MNHEY and CDR2 is SMNVEV (reference sequence). V was clipped by 3 bases and J by 3 bases; unmatched bases: 1. The CDR3: CASSLTSGIYNEQFF. The CDR3 DNA reads as TGTGCCAGCAGTTTGACTAGCGGGATCTACAATGAGCAGTTCTTC.

The sample holds one count of this clone. This chain uses TRBV7-9 with TRBJ2-7; the D call may be TRBD1 or TRBD2 (7 bases each). Germline assignment: CDR1 SEHNR and CDR2 FQNEAQ (reference sequence). This CDR3 spans 13 amino acids. V shed 5 bases and J shed 5 bases, with 13 bases lying between them. CDR3 residues: CASSTRGGDEQYF. For the CDR3, the DNA is TGTGCCAGCAGCACCAGGGGGGGCGACGAGCAGTACTTC.

The chain combines TRBV30 with TRBJ1-4; 7 bases line up with TRBD1. The CDR3 totals 15 residues. Germline CDR1 is GTSNPN and CDR2 is SVGIG (reference sequence). J was trimmed by 5 bases and V by 3 bases; bases with no gene match: 9. The CDR3 loop reads CAWRSLGQYNEKLFF. The CDR3 DNA follows: TGTGCCTGGAGGTCGTTGGGACAGTACAATGAAAAACTGTTTTTT. Full variable domain (missing parts from reference TRBV30 and TRBJ1-4): SQTIHQWPATLVQPVGSPLSLECTVEGTSNPNLYWYRQAAGRGLQLLFYSVGIGQISSEVPQNLSASRPQDRQFILSSKKLLLSDSGFYLCAWRSLGQYNEKLFFGSGTQLSVL.

The chain carries TRBV2 and TRBJ2-1; 11 positions agree with TRBD2. The V gene's germline CDR1 is SNHLY and CDR2 FYNNEI. With V trimmed by 5 bases and J by 1 base, 19 bases remained unmatched. The CDR3 has 21 residues. The CDR3 nucleotides read TGTGCCAGCAGTTATACCTCGGCTACTAGCGGGAGAATCAGGTCCTACAATGAGCAGTTCTTC. As protein: CASSYTSATSGRIRSYNEQFF.

The rearrangement uses TRBV5-1 and TRBJ2-7; 7 bases line up with TRBD1. This CDR3 region has 17 residues. Losses at the gene ends were 0 bases for V and 1 base for J; bases not matched to a gene: 10. Germline CDR1 is SGHRS and CDR2 is YFSETQ. The CDR3 coding sequence is TGCGCCAGCAGCTTGGGAGGGGGCAGGTACTATTCCTACGAGCAGTACTTC. Amino acids: CASSLGGGRYYSYEQYF.

The chain joins TRBV11-2 to TRBJ2-7, with a weak D call TRBD1 (7 bases). CDR3 size: 16 residues. Trimming took off 7 bases at V and 3 bases at J, with 22 bases between the two ends. Germline V gene lookup returns CDR1 SGHAT and CDR2 FQNNGV. DNA of the CDR3: TGTGCCAGCACCAGGGGGGCAGCTAGCTACCTCTACGAGCAGTACTTC. Translated, it gives CASTRGAASYLYEQYF.

This chain uses TRBV7-4 with TRBJ2-7, with D uncertain. The CDR3 is 12 amino acids. Trimming stripped 6 bases from V and 2 bases from J, with 8 bases between. CDR1 is SGHVT and CDR2 is SQSDAQ in the germline V gene. The CDR3 is CASSFGPYEQYF. Here the CDR3 DNA reads TGTGCCAGCAGTTTTGGGCCCTACGAGCAGTACTTC.

This clone was seen just once. The J gene is TRBJ2-7, the V gene TRBV5-4; 7 bases align to TRBD1. The trim removed 4 bases at V and 0 bases at J, leaving 7 bases unmatched. The CDR3 consists of 15 residues. Germline V gene data show CDR1 as SGHNT and CDR2 as YYREEE (reference sequence). The CDR3 is CASSPSGTASYEQYF. In DNA, the CDR3 is TGTGCCAGCAGCCCCTCCGGGACAGCCTCCTACGAGCAGTACTTC. The full variable domain, rest sourced from reference TRBV5-4 and TRBJ2-7, is ETGVTQSPTHLIKTRGQQVTLRCSSQSGHNTVSWYQQALGQGPQFIFQYYREEENGRGNFPPRFSGLQFPNYSSELNVNALELDDSALYLCASSPSGTASYEQYFGPGTRLTVT.

V gene TRBV25-1 combines with J gene TRBJ2-2, with 10 bases matching TRBD1. This CDR3 is built from 15 residues. Germline-derived CDR1 and CDR2 are MGHDK and SYGVNS. V was clipped by 11 bases and J by 4 bases; unmatched bases: 10. CDR3: CAVRGTGASTGELFF. In DNA, the CDR3 is TGTGCCGTAAGGGGGACAGGGGCGAGCACCGGGGAGCTGTTTTTT.

The genes are TRBV29-1 and TRBJ2-1; 9 bases line up with TRBD2. This CDR3 region has 13 residues. V was clipped by 4 bases and J by 9 bases; unmatched bases: 7. CDR1 SQVTM and CDR2 ANQGSEA come from the germline V gene. CDR3 in DNA: TGCAGCGTTGGCAGCGGGAGGAGGAGTGAGCAGTTCTTC. This translates into CSVGSGRRSEQFF.

The rearrangement joins TRBV18 to TRBJ2-3; D unresolved. The CDR3 runs 17 residues. V was pared by 3 bases and J by 2 bases, with 18 bases between. Germline loops: CDR1 KGHSH, CDR2 LQKENI. The CDR3 DNA reads as TGTGCCAGCTCACCTTTAAGCAAGTCTTCACACACAGATACGCAGTATTTT. As protein: CASSPLSKSSHTDTQYF.

This chain joins TRBV19 and TRBJ1-5; 8 bases agree with TRBD1. Germline-derived CDR1 and CDR2 are LNHDA and SQIVND (reference sequence). This CDR3 has 16 residues. Unmatched junction bases numbered 10, after V lost 3 bases and J lost 6 bases. CDR3 protein: CASSIEPAGGGQPQHF. The CDR3 coding sequence is TGTGCCAGTAGTATCGAGCCGGCAGGGGGCGGTCAGCCCCAGCATTTT. The whole variable domain, filled in from reference TRBV19 and TRBJ1-5, reads DGGITQSPKYLFRKEGQNVTLSCEQNLNHDAMYWYRQDPGQGLRLIYYSQIVNDFQKGDIAEGYSVSREKKESFPLTVTSAQKNPTAFYLCASSIEPAGGGQPQHFGDGTRLSIL.

The chain has TRBV27 and TRBJ2-7; no reliable D call. The CDR3 has 12 residues. Per the germline V gene, CDR1 is MNHEY and CDR2 is SMNVEV (reference sequence). Trimming took off 3 bases at V and 6 bases at J, with 9 bases between the two ends. This CDR3 reads CASSFWKGEQYF. The CDR3 nucleotides are TGTGCCAGCAGTTTTTGGAAGGGCGAGCAGTACTTC.

This clone showed up just once. The chain employs TRBV7-8 and TRBJ2-3; 7 bases match TRBD2. Trimming removed 5 bases from V and 2 bases from J; junction bases left unmatched: 7. CDR1 is SGHVS, CDR2 FQNEAQ, per germline. The length of the CDR3 is 15 residues. For the CDR3, the DNA is TGTGCCAGCAGCCGCAGTGGGGGGGACACAGATACGCAGTATTTT. Amino acids: CASSRSGGDTDTQYF.

The chain links TRBV9 to TRBJ2-3, with 9 bases aligning to TRBD2. The junction had 10 bases not matched to a gene; V was cut back by 4 bases and J by 4 bases. Germline V gene data show CDR1 as SGDLS and CDR2 as YYNGEE. This CDR3 has 16 amino acids. CDR3 bases: TGTGCCAGCAGCTCGCGGGGTAGCGGGAGTCCAGATACGCAGTATTTT. It yields the protein CASSSRGSGSPDTQYF.

As regards this clone: Other DNA sequences in the sample encode the same CDR3. The rearrangement joins TRBV5-1 to TRBJ1-1, with D possibly matching TRBD1 (6 bases). Germline CDR1 and CDR2: SGHRS and YFSETQ. V was cut by 2 bases and J by 2 bases, with 7 bases left in between. This CDR3 region has 13 residues. This CDR3 is CASSLQGNTEAFF. CDR3 nucleotide sequence: TGCGCCAGCAGCTTACAGGGAAACACTGAAGCTTTCTTT.